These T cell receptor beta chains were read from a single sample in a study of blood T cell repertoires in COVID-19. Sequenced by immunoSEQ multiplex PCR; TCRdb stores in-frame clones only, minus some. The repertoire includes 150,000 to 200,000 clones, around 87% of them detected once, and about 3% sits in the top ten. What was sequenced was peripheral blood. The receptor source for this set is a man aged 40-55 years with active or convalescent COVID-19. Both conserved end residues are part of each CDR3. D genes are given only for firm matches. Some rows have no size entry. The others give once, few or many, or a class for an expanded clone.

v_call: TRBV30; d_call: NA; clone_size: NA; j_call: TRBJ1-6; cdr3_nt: TGTGCCTGGAATACAGGTTTACCACATTCACCCCTCCACTTT; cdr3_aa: CAWNTGLPHSPLHF
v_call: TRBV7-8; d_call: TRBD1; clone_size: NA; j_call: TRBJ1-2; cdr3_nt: TGTGCCAGCAGCTTACAGGGGGTAGGGGATGGCTACACCTTC; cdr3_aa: CASSLQGVGDGYTF
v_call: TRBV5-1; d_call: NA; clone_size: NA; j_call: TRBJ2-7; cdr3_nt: TGCGCCAGCAGCCCGGGGACAGGAGGGACTACGGAGCAGTACTTC; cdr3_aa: CASSPGTGGTTEQYF
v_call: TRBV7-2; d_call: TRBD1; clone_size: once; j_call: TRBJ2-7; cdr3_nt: TGTGCCAGCAGCAAGGACAGGGACACCTACGAGCAGTACTTC; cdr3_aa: CASSKDRDTYEQYF
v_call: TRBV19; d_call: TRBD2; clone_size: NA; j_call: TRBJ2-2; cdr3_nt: TGTGCCAGTAGGGGTGGCGGGAGAGCCGGGGAGCTGTTTTTT; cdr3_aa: CASRGGGRAGELFF
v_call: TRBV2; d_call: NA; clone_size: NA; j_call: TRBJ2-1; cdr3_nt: TGTGCCAGCAGTGAAGGACTAGTCTCGAATGAGCAGTTCTTC; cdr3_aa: CASSEGLVSNEQFF
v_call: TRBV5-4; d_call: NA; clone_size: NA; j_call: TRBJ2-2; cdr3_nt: TGTGCCAGCAGCTCCCCGGGGGGCGTCCCCGGGGAGCTGTTTTTT; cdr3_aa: CASSSPGGVPGELFF
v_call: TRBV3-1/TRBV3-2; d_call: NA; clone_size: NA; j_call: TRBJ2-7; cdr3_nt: TGTGCCAGCAGCCAGGGACTTGGTTTCTACGAGCAGTACTTC; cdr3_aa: CASSQGLGFYEQYF
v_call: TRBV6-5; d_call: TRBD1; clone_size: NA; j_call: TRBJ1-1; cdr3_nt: TGTGCCAGCACCACACCGACCGGGACAGCGGCTTTCTTT; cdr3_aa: CASTTPTGTAAFF
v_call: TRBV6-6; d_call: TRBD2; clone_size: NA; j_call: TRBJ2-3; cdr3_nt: TGTGCCAGCAGTCTGCGGGGTTTAGCGGGAGATACGCAGTATTTT; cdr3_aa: CASSLRGLAGDTQYF
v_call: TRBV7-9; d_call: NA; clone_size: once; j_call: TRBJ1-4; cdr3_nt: TGTGCCAGCAGAAACTCCGGGGAAAAACTGTTTTTT; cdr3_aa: CASRNSGEKLFF
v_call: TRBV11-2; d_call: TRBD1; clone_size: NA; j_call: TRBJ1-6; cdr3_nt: TGTGCCAGCAGCTTACAGGGGGCGGAGTCCTATAATTCACCCCTCCACTTT; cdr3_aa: CASSLQGAESYNSPLHF
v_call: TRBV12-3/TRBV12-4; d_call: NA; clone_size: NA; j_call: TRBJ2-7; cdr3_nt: TGTGCCAGCAGTTACAGGAGCTCCTACGAGCAGTACTTC; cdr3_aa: CASSYRSSYEQYF
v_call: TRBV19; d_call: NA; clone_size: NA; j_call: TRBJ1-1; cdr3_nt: TGTGCCAGTAGTTTATACAGGGATAACACTGAAGCTTTCTTT; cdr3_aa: CASSLYRDNTEAFF
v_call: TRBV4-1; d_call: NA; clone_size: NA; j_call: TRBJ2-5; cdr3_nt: TGCGCCAGCAGCCAAGTAGGGATAGGGGGTGACCAAGAGACCCAGTACTTC; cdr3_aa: CASSQVGIGGDQETQYF
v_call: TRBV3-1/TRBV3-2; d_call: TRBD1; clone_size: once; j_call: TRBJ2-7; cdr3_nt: TGTGCCAGCTCTCACAGGGGTTACGAGCAGTACTTC; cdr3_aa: CASSHRGYEQYF
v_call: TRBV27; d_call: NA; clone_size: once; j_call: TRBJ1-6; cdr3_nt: TGTGCCAGCAGTTTATCTGACCAGGGTGTCTCACCCCTCCACTTT; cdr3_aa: CASSLSDQGVSPLHF
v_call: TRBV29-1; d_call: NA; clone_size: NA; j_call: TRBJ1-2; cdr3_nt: TGCAGCGTCGAAAGGGGGTCCCGAGGTGGCGACACCTTC; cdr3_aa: CSVERGSRGGDTF
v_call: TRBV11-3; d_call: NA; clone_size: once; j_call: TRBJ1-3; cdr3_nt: TGTGCCAGCAGCTTAGGTACGGAGCGGTCTGGAAACACCATATATTTT; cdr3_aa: CASSLGTERSGNTIYF
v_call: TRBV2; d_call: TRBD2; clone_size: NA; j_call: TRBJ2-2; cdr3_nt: TGTGCCAGCAAGGGACTAGTGGGTACCGGGGAGCTGTTTTTT; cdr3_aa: CASKGLVGTGELFF
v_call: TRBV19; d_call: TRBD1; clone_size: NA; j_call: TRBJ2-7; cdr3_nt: TGTGCCAGTAGTACGGACAGGGATGCCTACGAGCAGTACTTC; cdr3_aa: CASSTDRDAYEQYF
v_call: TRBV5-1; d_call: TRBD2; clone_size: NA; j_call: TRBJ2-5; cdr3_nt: TGCGCCAGCGCCCCGGGGGGGAGTGAGACCCAGTACTTC; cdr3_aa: CASAPGGSETQYF
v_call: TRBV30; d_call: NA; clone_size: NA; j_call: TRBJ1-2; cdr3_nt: TGTGCCTGGAGTGTAAGTCTTACTCGTGGTGGCTACACCTTC; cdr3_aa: CAWSVSLTRGGYTF
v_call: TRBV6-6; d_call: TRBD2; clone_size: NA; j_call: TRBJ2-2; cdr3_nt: TGTGCCAGCAGCTCAAGCGGGGGGAACACCGGGGAGCTGTTTTTT; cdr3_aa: CASSSSGGNTGELFF
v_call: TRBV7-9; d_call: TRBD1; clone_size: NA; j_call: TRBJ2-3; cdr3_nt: TGTGCCAGCAGCAAAGGCCGTAGGGGGCCACGCACAGATACGCAGTATTTT; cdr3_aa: CASSKGRRGPRTDTQYF
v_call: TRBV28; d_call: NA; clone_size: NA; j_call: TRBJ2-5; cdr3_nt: TGTGCCGGAAACAGGGTAGTTGGGGAGACCCAGTACTTC; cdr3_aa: CAGNRVVGETQYF
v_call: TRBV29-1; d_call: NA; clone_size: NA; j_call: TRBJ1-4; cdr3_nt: TGCAGCGTTGGGGTAGACAGTGCAACTAATGAAAAACTGTTTTTT; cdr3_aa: CSVGVDSATNEKLFF
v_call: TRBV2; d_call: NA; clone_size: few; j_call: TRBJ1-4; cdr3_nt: TGTGCCAGCAGAAAGACAGCAACTAATGAAAAACTGTTTTTT; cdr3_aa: CASRKTATNEKLFF
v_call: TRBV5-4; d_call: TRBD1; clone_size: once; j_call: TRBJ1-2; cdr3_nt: TGTGCCAGCAGCTTGGCAGGGGGACTTAACTATGGCTACACCTTC; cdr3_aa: CASSLAGGLNYGYTF
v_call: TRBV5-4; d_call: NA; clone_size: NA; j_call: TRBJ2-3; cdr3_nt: TGTGCCAGCAGCCCGTCCTACGATACGCAGTATTTT; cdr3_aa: CASSPSYDTQYF
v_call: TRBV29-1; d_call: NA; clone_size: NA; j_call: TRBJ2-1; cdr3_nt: TGCAGCGTCCGACCGGGGTTAGAGCAGTTCTTC; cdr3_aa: CSVRPGLEQFF
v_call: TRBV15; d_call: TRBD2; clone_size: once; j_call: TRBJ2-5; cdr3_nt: TGTGCCACCAGCAAAACAGCGGGGGGGAATGGGGAGACCCAGTACTTC; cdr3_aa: CATSKTAGGNGETQYF
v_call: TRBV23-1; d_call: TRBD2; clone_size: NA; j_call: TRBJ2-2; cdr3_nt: TGCGCCAGCAGTCGCGGGGGGCGCCCCACCGGGGAGCTGTTTTTT; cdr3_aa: CASSRGGRPTGELFF
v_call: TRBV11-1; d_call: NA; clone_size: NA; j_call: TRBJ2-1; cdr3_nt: TGTGCCAGCAGCCCCGGTGTCGTGCATGAGCAGTTCTTC; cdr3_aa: CASSPGVVHEQFF
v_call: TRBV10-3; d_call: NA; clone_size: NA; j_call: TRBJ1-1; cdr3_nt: TGTGCCATCAGTGGGACCAGGACAACACCCCAGAACACTGAAGCTTTCTTT; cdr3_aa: CAISGTRTTPQNTEAFF
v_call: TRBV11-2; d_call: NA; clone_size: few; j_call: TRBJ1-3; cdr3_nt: TGTGCCAGCAGCTTACAGCGAGGCCTCTCTGGAAACACCATATATTTT; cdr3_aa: CASSLQRGLSGNTIYF
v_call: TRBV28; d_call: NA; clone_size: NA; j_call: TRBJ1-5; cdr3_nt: TGTGCCAGCAGTCTCAACAGGGCCAATCAGCCCCAGCATTTT; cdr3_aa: CASSLNRANQPQHF
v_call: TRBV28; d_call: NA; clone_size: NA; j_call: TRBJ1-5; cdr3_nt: TGTGCCAGTCAGGGGTGGGATCAGCCCCAGCATTTT; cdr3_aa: CASQGWDQPQHF
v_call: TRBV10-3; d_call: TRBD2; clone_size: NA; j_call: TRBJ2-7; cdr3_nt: TGTGCCATCAGTGAGTCGGGGGGGGGCTACGAGCAGTACTTC; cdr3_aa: CAISESGGGYEQYF
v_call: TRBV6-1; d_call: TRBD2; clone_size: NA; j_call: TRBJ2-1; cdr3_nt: TGTGCCAGCAGTGAAGCGGGGGGGTCGAATGAGCAGTTCTTC; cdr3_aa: CASSEAGGSNEQFF
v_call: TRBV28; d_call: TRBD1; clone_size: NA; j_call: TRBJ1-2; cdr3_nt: TGTGCCAGCAGCCGGGGACAGGGGGGCTATGGCTACACCTTC; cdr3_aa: CASSRGQGGYGYTF
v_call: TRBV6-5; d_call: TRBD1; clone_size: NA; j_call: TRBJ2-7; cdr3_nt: TGTGCCAGCAGTCCACCGGGACAGGGGGATGAGAAGCAGTACTTC; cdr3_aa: CASSPPGQGDEKQYF
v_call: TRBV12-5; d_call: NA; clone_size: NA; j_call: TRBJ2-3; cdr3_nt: TGTGCTAGTGGTTTGGTTGGTGGAGGGGTCATAGATACGCAGTATTTT; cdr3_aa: CASGLVGGGVIDTQYF
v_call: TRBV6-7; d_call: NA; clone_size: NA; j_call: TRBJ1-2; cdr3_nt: TGTGCCAGCAGTTACTCGCCCGGGATTTATGGCTACACCTTC; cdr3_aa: CASSYSPGIYGYTF
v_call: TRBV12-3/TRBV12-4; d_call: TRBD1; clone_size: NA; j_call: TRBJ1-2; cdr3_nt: TGTGCCAGCAGTAGTACAGGGGAGGGCTACACCTTC; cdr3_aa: CASSSTGEGYTF
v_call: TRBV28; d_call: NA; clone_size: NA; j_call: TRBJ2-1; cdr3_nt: TGTGCCAGCAACAGACCCCCCGCTGATGAGCAGTTCTTC; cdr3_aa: CASNRPPADEQFF
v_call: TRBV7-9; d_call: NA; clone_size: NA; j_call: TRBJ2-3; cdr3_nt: TGTGCCAGCTCTTACCAGAGGGATACGCAGTATTTT; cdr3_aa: CASSYQRDTQYF
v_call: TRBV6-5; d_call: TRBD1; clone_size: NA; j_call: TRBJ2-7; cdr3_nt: TGTGCCAGCAGGGCGGGACAGGGGGCGACCTACGAGCAGTACTTC; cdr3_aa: CASRAGQGATYEQYF
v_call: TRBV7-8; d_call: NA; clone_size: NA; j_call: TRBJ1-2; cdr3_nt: TGTGCCAGCAGCTTAGGAGACACCAGAAACTATGGCTACACCTTC; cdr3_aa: CASSLGDTRNYGYTF
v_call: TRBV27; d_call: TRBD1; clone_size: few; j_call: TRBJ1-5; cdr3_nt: TGTGCCAGCAGATCCCAAAGACAGGGGGCGATTAGCAATCAGCCCCAGCATTTT; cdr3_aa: CASRSQRQGAISNQPQHF
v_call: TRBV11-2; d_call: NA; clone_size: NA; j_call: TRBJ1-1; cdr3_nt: TGTGCCAGCAGCTTATCCGGGTTGAACACTGAAGCTTTCTTT; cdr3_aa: CASSLSGLNTEAFF
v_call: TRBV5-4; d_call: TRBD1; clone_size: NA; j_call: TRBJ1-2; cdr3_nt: TGTGCCAGCAGCTCGCAGGGGGGAGGCTATGGCTACACCTTC; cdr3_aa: CASSSQGGGYGYTF
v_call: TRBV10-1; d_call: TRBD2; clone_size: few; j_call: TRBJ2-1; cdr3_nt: TGCGCCAGCAGTGATCGGACTAGCCCCCCCAATGAGCAGTTCTTC; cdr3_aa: CASSDRTSPPNEQFF
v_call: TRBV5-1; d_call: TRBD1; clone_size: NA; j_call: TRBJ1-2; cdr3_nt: TGCGCCAGCAGCGGGACAGGGAACGGCTACACCTTC; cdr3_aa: CASSGTGNGYTF
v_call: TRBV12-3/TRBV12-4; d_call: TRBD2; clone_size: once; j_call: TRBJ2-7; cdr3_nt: TGTGCCAGCGGGAGGGAACAGCGCGAGCAGTACTTC; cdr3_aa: CASGREQREQYF